A single sample is the source of the 31 T cell receptor beta chains below, sequenced in a study of T cells in Graves' hyperthyroidism and ophthalmopathy. RNA transcripts gave rise to amplified TCR beta CDR3 regions. The TCR CDR3 was amplified in a first-round RT-PCR using the HTBI primer set. TCRdb redid the calling of the multiplex PCR reads with MiXCR, one entry per CDR3 protein. This table has more than 500,000 distinct CDR3 sequences, approximately 15% appearing once. The specimen sequenced was blood. These receptors were obtained from a woman aged 40 to 50 with Graves' hyperthyroidism.

J is TRBJ2-3 and V is TRBV5-1, with D possibly matching TRBD2 (6 bases). Germline assignment: CDR1 SGHRS and CDR2 YFSETQ. The CDR3 extends over 15 amino acids. V was cut by 4 bases and J by 1 base, with 13 bases left in between. The CDR3 nucleotides are TGCGCCAGCAGCCAATTTTTAGCGGGCACAGATACGCAGTATTTT. Translating it yields CASSQFLAGTDTQYF.

This clonotype was found a few times. One end of the junction does not line up with germline, which may come from a read error. This chain's CDR3 is CASSSGTATSYEQHF. The DNA for the CDR3 is TGCGCCAGCAGCTCCGGGACAGCGACCTCCTACGAGCAGCACTTC. This sequence joins TRBV5-1 and TRBJ2-7; 7 bases map to TRBD1. CDR1 is SGHRS, CDR2 YFSETQ, per germline. The length of the CDR3 is 15 residues.

This chain links TRBV6-1 with TRBJ2-3; D is unclear. This CDR3 has 10 amino acids. Germline CDR1 MNHNS, CDR2 SASEGT. The V gene lost 9 bases and the J gene lost 7 bases, with 8 bases spanning the gap. The CDR3 nucleotides are TGTGCCAGTAACACTTATACGCAGTATTTT. As protein: CASNTYTQYF.

This clonotype was seen at least ten times. The chain employs TRBV5-1 and TRBJ2-7, with D unclear. The CDR3 has 13 residues. Trimming shortened V by 0 bases and J by 1 base, and 5 bases separated the two germline ends. Germline CDR1 SGHRS, CDR2 YFSETQ. The CDR3 DNA is TGCGCCAGCAGCTTGGATCCGTCCTACGAGCAGTACTTC. Translating it yields CASSLDPSYEQYF.

The table lists this clonotype with many counts. The chain has TRBV5-1 and TRBJ2-3, with D unclear. Germline CDR1 and CDR2: SGHRS and YFSETQ. This CDR3 region has 14 residues. Trimming took 0 bases from V and 2 from J, leaving 7 bases between them. This CDR3 is CASSLERTTDTQYF. The DNA for the CDR3 is TGCGCCAGCAGCTTGGAACGGACCACAGATACGCAGTATTTT.

This clonotype was picked up many times. V and J are TRBV2 and TRBJ1-6; 11 nucleotides line up with TRBD1. The trim removed 8 bases at V and 8 bases at J, leaving 2 bases unmatched. The CDR3 has 13 residues. Germline V gene sequence: CDR1 SNHLY, CDR2 FYNNEI. The CDR3, as DNA: TGTGCCAGCGGGACAGGGGGGCATTCACCCCTCCACTTT. It codes for CASGTGGHSPLHF.

This clonotype was seen a handful of times. The chain is built from TRBV20-1 and TRBJ2-3; perhaps TRBD1 as D (6 bases). The CDR3 is 15 amino acids. CDR1 and CDR2 from the germline V gene are DFQATT and SNEGSKA (reference sequence). With 6 bases removed from V and 5 bases from J, the gap between germline ends came to 21 bases. CDR3: CSAQGQTAYRDTQYF. The CDR3 nucleotides are TGCAGTGCCCAAGGACAGACCGCTTATCGAGATACGCAGTATTTT.

This clonotype has only a few counts. The CDR3 coding sequence is TGTGCCAGCAGTTACTCGATGGAGAACACTGAAGCTTTCTTT. This encodes CASSYSMENTEAFF. The chain combines TRBV6-2 or TRBV6-3 with TRBJ1-1; no clear D gene. From germline, CDR1 is MNHEY and CDR2 SVGEGT. V lost 0 bases to trimming and J lost 1 base, with 6 bases between them. The CDR3 covers 14 residues.

This clonotype was detected only a few times. V and J are TRBV6-1 and TRBJ2-1, with 8 bases matching TRBD2. Germline loops: CDR1 MNHNS, CDR2 SASEGT. The CDR3 spans 14 residues. Trimming at V came to 1 base and at J to 7 bases, leaving 3 bases not matched to a gene. CDR3 sequence reads: CASSEGTSRNEQFF. The CDR3 DNA follows: TGTGCCAGCAGTGAAGGGACTAGCAGGAATGAGCAGTTCTTC.

The chain uses TRBV28 and TRBJ1-5; D uncertain. V lost 3 bases to trimming and J lost 5 bases, with 5 bases between them. The CDR3 is 12 residues long. CDR1 is MDHEN and CDR2 is SYDVKM in the germline V gene. The CDR3 reads CASSLVYQPQHF. Here the CDR3 DNA reads TGTGCCAGCAGTTTGGTTTATCAGCCCCAGCATTTT.

The sample holds many counts of this clonotype. V and J are TRBV5-1 and TRBJ2-7, with a weak D call TRBD2 (5 bases). V lost 8 bases to trimming and J lost 0 bases, with 15 bases between them. Germline V gives CDR1 SGHRS, CDR2 YFSETQ. This CDR3 is 14 amino acids long. The CDR3 nucleotides are TGCGCCAGTAGCCAGGTCGCGGGCTCCTACGAGCAGTACTTC. Translating it yields CASSQVAGSYEQYF.

With respect to this clonotype: A much larger clonotype is one base distant, so this may be a read error. The chain recombines TRBV2 with TRBJ2-1, with 8 bases aligning to TRBD1. Germline V CDR1 and CDR2: SNHLY, FYNNEI. There are 15 residues in the CDR3. The CDR3 nucleotides are TGTGCCAGCAGTGCCGAGACAGGGGTTTACAATGAGCAGTCCTTC. Its translation: CASSAETGVYNEQSF. Together with reference TRBV2 and TRBJ2-1, the CDR3 gives the full variable domain: EPEVTQTPSHQVTQMGQEVILRCVPISNHLYFYWYRQILGQKVEFLVSFYNNEISEKSEIFDDQFSVERPDGSNFTLKIRSTKLEDSAMYFCASSAETGVYNEQSFGPGTRLTVL.

This clonotype was seen once. It may be a read error: a sequence one base away is much more abundant. Likely a read error: the CDR3 ends without its conserved phenylalanine or tryptophan. The chain employs TRBV2 and TRBJ2-3; D is possibly TRBD2 (6 bases). CDR1 and CDR2 (germline): SNHLY, FYNNEI. The CDR3 sequence is 19 residues long. The germline V and J ends were trimmed by 1 base and 1 base, with 21 bases remaining between them. The CDR3 nucleotides read TGTGCCAGCAGTGAAGTATGGCTATCTTCCGGGACTGGCACAGATACGCAGTATTCT. This sequence encodes CASSEVWLSSGTGTDTQYS.

This clonotype came up a few times. This chain links TRBV18 with TRBJ2-2; 8 bases align to TRBD2. CDR1 and CDR2 from the germline V gene are KGHSH and LQKENI. The CDR3 sequence is 17 residues long. V was clipped by 4 bases and J by 2 bases; unmatched bases: 9. CDR3 region: CASSLSQTSGNTGELFF. The CDR3 DNA follows: TGTGCCAGCTCACTCAGCCAAACTAGCGGCAACACCGGGGAGCTGTTTTTT.

This clonotype was seen repeatedly, ten times or more. This chain connects TRBV10-3 to TRBJ1-1, with D possibly being TRBD1 (6 bases). CDR1 and CDR2 from the germline V gene are ENHRY and SYGVKD. The ends were cut back, 4 bases at V and 0 bases at J, with 12 bases in the middle. The CDR3 contains 15 residues. CDR3 region: CAISARTVMNTEAFF. The CDR3 nucleotides are TGTGCCATCAGTGCTAGGACAGTTATGAACACTGAAGCTTTCTTT.

This chain links TRBV9 with TRBJ2-2; possible D gene TRBD1, 6 bases. V was cut by 0 bases and J by 1 base, with 7 bases left in between. The CDR3 loop spans 15 amino acids. Germline lookup yields CDR1 SGDLS and CDR2 YYNGEE. CDR3 sequence (DNA): TGTGCCAGCAGCGTAGGCAGGGGGAACACCGGGGAGCTGTTTTTT. It specifies CASSVGRGNTGELFF. Based on the CDR3 plus reference TRBV9 and TRBJ2-2, the full variable domain is DSGVTQTPKHLITATGQRVTLRCSPRSGDLSVYWYQQSLDQGLQFLIQYYNGEERAKGNILERFSAQQFPDLHSELNLSSLELGDSALYFCASSVGRGNTGELFFGEGSRLTVL.

This clonotype was counted a few times. The V call is TRBV5-6, the J call TRBJ2-5, with 11 nucleotides matching TRBD2. From germline, CDR1 is SGHDT and CDR2 YYEEEE. V was clipped by 0 bases and J by 5 bases; unmatched bases: 9. The CDR3 loop spans 17 amino acids. CDR3 protein: CASSLVGLAGGQETQYF. CDR3 coding DNA: TGTGCCAGCAGCTTGGTCGGTCTAGCGGGAGGTCAGGAGACCCAGTACTTC. Full variable domain (outside the CDR3, taken from reference TRBV5-6 and TRBJ2-5): DAGVTQSPTHLIKTRGQQVTLRCSPKSGHDTVSWYQQALGQGPQFIFQYYEEEERQRGNFPDRFSGHQFPNYSSELNVNALLLGDSALYLCASSLVGLAGGQETQYFGPGTRLLVL.

This clonotype appeared many times. The V and J genes are TRBV11-2 and TRBJ2-6; the D is unclear. The CDR3 consists of 15 residues. Germline V gene sequence: CDR1 SGHAT, CDR2 FQNNGV. Trimming stripped 0 bases from V and 1 base from J, with 4 bases between. The CDR3 DNA is TGTGCCAGCAGCTTAGAAAGGTCTGGGGCCAACGTCCTGACTTTC. Translation: CASSLERSGANVLTF.

This clonotype showed up just a few times. The J gene is TRBJ2-3, the V gene TRBV29-1; D is possibly TRBD2 (6 bases). This CDR3 has 13 amino acids. CDR1 is SQVTM and CDR2 is ANQGSEA in the germline V gene. Trimming took off 6 bases at V and 4 bases at J, with 14 bases between the two ends. CDR3 in DNA: TGCAGCGTGACTAGTTATTCTGCAGATACGCAGTATTTT. It encodes CSVTSYSADTQYF.

This clonotype has ten or more counts. The rearrangement joins TRBV20-1 to TRBJ1-6; perhaps TRBD1 as D (5 bases). V lost 5 bases, J lost 2 bases, and 13 bases lay in between. CDR1 and CDR2 from the germline V gene are DFQATT and SNEGSKA (reference sequence). The CDR3 sequence is 15 residues long. The CDR3 coding sequence is TGCAGTGCTCAAACGGGGGGGGCCTATAATTCACCCCTCCACTTT. Residues: CSAQTGGAYNSPLHF.

This clonotype appeared many times. The CDR3 is CASSLFLRKVNEQFF. In DNA, the CDR3 is TGTGCCAGCAGTTTATTTCTTCGGAAAGTTAATGAGCAGTTCTTC. This chain uses TRBV28 with TRBJ2-1; no clear D gene. Germline CDR1 is MDHEN and CDR2 is SYDVKM. V shed 1 base and J shed 7 bases, with 14 bases lying between them. CDR3 length equals 15 residues.

In its sample, this clonotype was seen a few times. The chain links TRBV28 to TRBJ2-1; 8 bases map to TRBD2. The J segment lost 7 bases and the V segment lost 1 base, leaving 18 bases of the junction unmatched. Germline CDR1 reads MDHEN; CDR2 reads SYDVKM. This CDR3 comprises 19 residues. CDR3 region: CASSLSQIGLAAPRNEQFF. DNA of the CDR3: TGTGCCAGCAGTTTATCCCAAATAGGACTAGCAGCGCCACGAAATGAGCAGTTCTTC. Complete variable domain (other parts from reference TRBV28 and TRBJ2-1): DVKVTQSSRYLVKRTGEKVFLECVQDMDHENMFWYRQDPGLGLRLIYFSYDVKMKEKGDIPEGYSVSREKKERFSLILESASTNQTSMYLCASSLSQIGLAAPRNEQFFGPGTRLTVL.

As concerns this clonotype: Being one base from a much bigger clone, this may be a read error. Written as DNA, the CDR3 is TGTGCCTGGGGTAGGGGCCTGGGTGAAGCTTTCTTT. Translating it yields CAWGRGLGEAFF. The chain has TRBV30 and TRBJ1-1, with D possibly TRBD1 on 5 matching bases. The V and J ends lost 5 bases and 7 bases respectively, with 14 bases between them. Per the germline V gene, CDR1 is GTSNPN and CDR2 is SVGIG (reference sequence). This CDR3 is built from 12 residues.

The chain couples TRBV7-2 to TRBJ1-1; D might be TRBD1 (5 bases). The CDR3 contains 11 residues. Trimming removed 5 bases at V and 11 bases at J, with 12 bases between. Germline-derived CDR1 and CDR2 are SGHTA and FQGNSA. For the CDR3, the DNA is TGTGCCAGCAGCAACCAGGGTCGGGCTTTCTTT. As protein: CASSNQGRAFF.

On this clonotype: A much larger clone differs by one base, so this may be a read error. The rearrangement uses TRBV30 and TRBJ1-1; D perhaps matches TRBD1 (5 bases). CDR1 and CDR2 from the germline V gene are GTSNPN and SVGIG (reference sequence). This CDR3 has 13 residues. CDR3 residues: CTWCRGRGTEAFF. CDR3 in DNA: TGTACCTGGTGTCGGGGCCGGGGCACTGAAGCTTTCTTT.

There are many counts of this clonotype. The chain is built from TRBV2 and TRBJ1-5, with D possibly matching TRBD1 (5 bases). The CDR3 is made up of 14 amino acids. The V end was cut by 3 bases, the J end by 7 bases, with 13 bases between. CDR1 is SNHLY, CDR2 FYNNEI, per germline. The CDR3 here is CASSDIGEKQPQHF. In DNA, the CDR3 is TGTGCCAGCAGTGATATAGGGGAAAAGCAGCCCCAGCATTTT.

The table lists this clonotype with many counts. This rearrangement joins TRBV12-3 or TRBV12-4 to TRBJ2-3; D ambiguous. Trimming stripped 6 bases from V and 2 bases from J, with 12 bases between. This CDR3 region has 14 residues. Written as DNA, the CDR3 is TGTGCCAGCAGGGCCGCTTATAACACAGATACGCAGTATTTT. Amino acid sequence: CASRAAYNTDTQYF.

This clonotype was found many times. V and J are TRBV5-1 and TRBJ2-1; TRBD1 matches at 9 bases. CDR1 and CDR2 (germline): SGHRS, YFSETQ. The CDR3 has 15 residues. After removal of 4 bases from V and 7 bases from J, the junction contained 9 bases not matched to a gene. The CDR3 DNA reads TGCGCCAGCAGCCCGGGGGACAGGGAGGCGAATGAGCAGTTCTTC. Translation gives CASSPGDREANEQFF.

The rearrangement joins TRBV30 to TRBJ2-7; D perhaps matches TRBD2 (6 bases). Deletions cut 0 bases from V and 0 bases from J, with 15 bases between. CDR1 and CDR2 (germline): GTSNPN, SVGIG (reference sequence). This CDR3 spans 16 amino acids. CDR3 sequence (DNA): TGTGCCTGGAGTGTACGACTGGGGGAGGTCTCCTACGAGCAGTACTTC. Its protein is CAWSVRLGEVSYEQYF.

This clonotype was observed at least ten times. V is TRBV7-3 and J is TRBJ1-1; 10 bases line up with TRBD1. Trimming cost V 5 bases and J 5 bases; bases outside gene matches: 5. The CDR3 runs 14 residues. The germline V gene encodes CDR1 SGHTA and CDR2 FQGTGA. This chain's CDR3 is CASSAGQGTTEAFF. In nucleotides, the CDR3 is TGTGCCAGCAGCGCGGGACAGGGGACAACTGAAGCTTTCTTT.

This clonotype was picked up many times. The chain recombines TRBV11-3 with TRBJ2-7; 10 nucleotides line up with TRBD2. The J segment lost 5 bases and the V segment lost 5 bases, leaving 12 bases of the junction unmatched. The CDR3 contains 16 residues. Germline CDR1 SGHNT, CDR2 YENEEA. The CDR3 region is CASSLPRGLAIHEQYF. The CDR3 nucleotides read TGTGCCAGCAGCCTCCCGCGGGGACTAGCGATCCACGAGCAGTACTTC. Complete variable domain (other parts from reference TRBV11-3 and TRBJ2-7): EAGVVQSPRYKIIEKKQPVAFWCNPISGHNTLYWYLQNLGQGPELLIRYENEEAVDDSQLPKDRFSAERLKGVDSTLKIQPAELGDSAVYLCASSLPRGLAIHEQYFGPGTRLTVT.